Shown below are 9 T cell receptor beta chains from a single sample sequenced in a study of blood T cell repertoires in COVID-19. Generated by immunoSEQ multiplex PCR, the TCRdb table keeps only in-frame clones and is missing some. The sample records fewer than 200,000 clones, roughly 87% being singletons. What was sequenced was peripheral blood. These receptors were taken from a woman aged 55 to 70 with COVID-19, enrolled during active disease.

The chain employs TRBV7-9 and TRBJ1-1; 8 bases fit TRBD1. Trimming cost V 5 bases and J 4 bases; bases outside gene matches: 3. There are 13 residues in the CDR3. The germline CDR1 and CDR2 sequences are SEHNR and FQNEAQ (reference sequence). For the CDR3, the DNA is TGTGCCAGCAGCCTTACAGGGGGCACTGAAGCTTTCTTT. Its protein is CASSLTGGTEAFF. Full variable domain (outside the CDR3, taken from reference TRBV7-9 and TRBJ1-1): DTGVSQNPRHKITKRGQNVTFRCDPISEHNRLYWYRQTLGQGPEFLTYFQNEAQLEKSRLLSDRFSAERPKGSFSTLEIQRTEQGDSAMYLCASSLTGGTEAFFGQGTRLTVV.

In this sample, this clone turned up many times. This rearrangement joins TRBV5-6 to TRBJ1-1; no firm D call. Trimming pared 4 bases from V and 2 bases from J, leaving 9 bases between. The length of the CDR3 is 13 residues. Germline lookup yields CDR1 SGHDT and CDR2 YYEEEE. In DNA form, the CDR3 reads TGTGCCAGCAGCGCCCCAGGCAACACTGAAGCTTTCTTT. Translated: CASSAPGNTEAFF.

This chain uses TRBV7-3 with TRBJ2-1, with D perhaps matching TRBD1 (5 bases). The CDR3 length is 17 residues. Per the germline V gene, CDR1 is SGHTA and CDR2 is FQGTGA. Trimming cost V 0 bases and J 0 bases, with 12 bases left between them. CDR3 DNA: TGTGCCAGCAGCTTAACAGGGGTGGCCAGCTCCTACAATGAGCAGTTCTTC. Translating it yields CASSLTGVASSYNEQFF.

The chain has TRBV28 and TRBJ2-7; the match to TRBD2 covers 14 bases. Germline assignment: CDR1 MDHEN and CDR2 SYDVKM. Trimming took 5 bases from V and 0 from J; bases not matched to a gene: 9. The CDR3 has 18 amino acids. The chain's CDR3 is CASSPETSGRESSYEQYF. The CDR3 nucleotides are TGTGCCAGCAGTCCCGAGACTAGCGGGAGGGAGAGCTCCTACGAGCAGTACTTC.

The chain recombines TRBV24-1 with TRBJ1-2; 9 bases line up with TRBD1. Trimming at V came to 4 bases and at J to 7 bases, leaving 21 bases not matched to a gene. Germline V gives CDR1 KGHDR, CDR2 SFDVKD. This CDR3 contains 19 residues. For the CDR3, the DNA is TGTGCCACCAGTGACCGAGGACAGGGGATTTTCGGCTCTAATGTTGGCTACACCTTC. Translating gives CATSDRGQGIFGSNVGYTF.

This clone was counted a few times. The chain links TRBV28 to TRBJ1-3, with 7 bases lining up with TRBD1. V dropped 10 bases and J dropped 4; count of bases not matched to a gene: 7. Looked up from germline, CDR1 is MDHEN and CDR2 is SYDVKM. The CDR3 loop spans 13 amino acids. As DNA, the CDR3 is TGTGCCACACGTAGGGGGCCGGGAAACACCATATATTTT. Protein: CATRRGPGNTIYF.

The gene calls are TRBV6-5 and TRBJ1-1; TRBD1 might be the D (6 bases). CDR3 length: 15 amino acids. Germline V CDR1 and CDR2: MNHEY, SVGAGI. The V end lost 6 bases, the J end lost 5 bases, and 19 bases lay between the germline ends. The CDR3 is CASRAEGGSRTEAFF. CDR3 bases: TGTGCCAGCAGGGCCGAGGGGGGGTCTCGGACTGAAGCTTTCTTT.

The chain links TRBV7-2 to TRBJ2-1, with TRBD1 matching 9 bases. The V segment lost 4 bases and the J segment 6 bases; nucleotides outside the gene matches: 10. CDR3 length: 16 residues. Per germline, CDR1 SGHTA and CDR2 FQGNSA. The CDR3 sequence is CASSWGTGQGGNEQFF. The DNA for the CDR3 is TGTGCCAGCAGCTGGGGGACAGGGCAGGGTGGCAATGAGCAGTTCTTC.

The chain employs TRBV14 and TRBJ2-3, with a tentative D call TRBD1 (6 bases). Germline-derived CDR1 and CDR2 are SGHDN and FVKESK. V was trimmed by 4 bases and J by 4 bases, leaving 12 bases between them. This CDR3 has 14 residues. The CDR3 region is CASSLLQGPDTQYF. The CDR3 coding sequence is TGTGCCAGCAGCCTCCTTCAGGGGCCAGATACGCAGTATTTT. The whole variable domain, remainder taken from reference TRBV14 and TRBJ2-3, is EAGVTQFPSHSVIEKGQTVTLRCDPISGHDNLYWYRRVMGKEIKFLLHFVKESKQDESGMPNNRFLAERTGGTYSTLKVQPAELEDSGVYFCASSLLQGPDTQYFGPGTRLTVL.